Listed below are T cell receptor beta chains from one sample, sequenced in a study of T-cell reconstitution after alpha-beta-depleted transplantation in children. TCRdb used MiXCR to reprocess the PCR reads, holding one entry per CDR3 protein. Of hundreds of thousands of distinct CDR3 sequences in the sample, 16% were seen once. This material consisted of PBMCs, mostly from graft donor cells, taken 360 days after TCRalphabeta/CD19-depleted stem cell transplant. These receptors were obtained from a male patient younger than 18 who had a stem cell transplant for acute lymphoblastic leukemia, so the T cells may come from the graft donor. The conserved cysteine and the conserved F or W are not part of the CDR3 here.

v_gene: TRBV15
len: 12
CDR3aa: ATSRRQGNTEAF

v_gene: TRBV5-1
len: 12
CDR3aa: ASSEGPLQETQY

v_gene: TRBV30
len: 13
CDR3aa: AWSVSGSSYNEQF

v_gene: TRBV29-1
len: 11
CDR3aa: SVMTGPLGEQY

v_gene: TRBV5-1
len: 13
CDR3aa: ASSVWTVKTGELF

v_gene: TRBV11-2
len: 13
CDR3aa: ASSSTRGPLGPEY

v_gene: TRBV18
len: 11
CDR3aa: ASSPPDNYEQY

v_gene: TRBV9
len: 13
CDR3aa: ASSVRQGAAGELF

v_gene: TRBV12-3/TRBV12-4
len: 14
CDR3aa: ASSLASGGFTDTQY

v_gene: TRBV7-6
len: 13
CDR3aa: ASSYAGTQYDEQY

v_gene: TRBV12-3/TRBV12-4
len: 14
CDR3aa: ASSLRTGHLSYEQY

v_gene: TRBV20-1
len: 12
CDR3aa: SAEDRGSGNTIY

v_gene: TRBV12-3/TRBV12-4
len: 12
CDR3aa: ASKLDRGKNEQF

v_gene: TRBV4-1
len: 13
CDR3aa: ASTGLAGGMETQY

v_gene: TRBV7-9
len: 12
CDR3aa: ASSLVANTGELF

v_gene: TRBV7-3
len: 12
CDR3aa: ASSYEGSTAGYT

v_gene: TRBV28
len: 15
CDR3aa: ASSFPRGGKFTDTQY

v_gene: TRBV7-6
len: 15
CDR3aa: ASSAPLRESPYNEQF

v_gene: TRBV12-3/TRBV12-4
len: 13
CDR3aa: ASSPSGLDTDTQY

v_gene: TRBV7-8
len: 16
CDR3aa: ASSLEAILGRLNTEAF

v_gene: TRBV9
len: 13
CDR3aa: ASSVDTYMNTEAF

v_gene: TRBV4-1
len: 11
CDR3aa: ASSQGMSPEAF

v_gene: TRBV29-1
len: 11
CDR3aa: SVGQGVYTEAF

v_gene: TRBV5-6
len: 11
CDR3aa: ASSLPEDRAQY

v_gene: TRBV5-1
len: 12
CDR3aa: ASSLAGGLLGYT

v_gene: TRBV28
len: 11
CDR3aa: ASSSHFADTQY

v_gene: TRBV10-3
len: 12
CDR3aa: AISRSGGDNEQF

v_gene: TRBV7-2
len: 14
CDR3aa: ASRSPRGTGTYEQY